A selection of T cell receptor beta chains follows, all from one sample in a study of blood T cell repertoires in COVID-19. Assay: immunoSEQ multiplex PCR; the TCRdb copy retains only in-frame clones and omits some. The table includes more than 75,000 clones, around 85% detected once. The sequenced sample consisted of peripheral blood. All receptors come from an elderly woman with active or convalescent COVID-19. Both conserved end residues are part of each CDR3. The D gene is left open where the match is weak. Only part of the rows carry a size: once, few, many, or a class if the clone is expanded.

v_call	d_call	j_call	clone_size	cdr3_nt	cdr3_aa
TRBV6-4	TRBD1	TRBJ1-5	NA	TGTGCCAGCCCTGACAGGGTACAACAGCCCCAGCATTTT	CASPDRVQQPQHF
TRBV5-1	TRBD2	TRBJ2-2	NA	TGCGCCAGCAGCCGAGGACTAGCGGGGGGTTACACCGGGGAGCTGTTTTTT	CASSRGLAGGYTGELFF
TRBV2	TRBD2	TRBJ2-7	NA	TGTGCCAGCGGGACGGGGGGGGCCTACGAGCAGTACTTC	CASGTGGAYEQYF
TRBV6-5	TRBD1	TRBJ1-1	NA	TGTGCCAGCAGCCCGGGACAGGGCTCCGACACTGAAGCTTTCTTT	CASSPGQGSDTEAFF
TRBV29-1	TRBD1	TRBJ1-1	NA	TGCAGCGCAAGGACAGGGATGAACACTGAAGCTTTCTTT	CSARTGMNTEAFF
TRBV5-4	TRBD1	TRBJ2-5	NA	TGTGCCAGCAGCCGGGACAGTCAAGAGACCCAGTACTTC	CASSRDSQETQYF
TRBV19	NA	TRBJ1-6	NA	TGTGCCAGTAGTATACAGGGCCCTACGAATTCACCCCTCCACTTT	CASSIQGPTNSPLHF
TRBV7-2	TRBD1	TRBJ1-6	NA	TGTGCCAGCAGCGGACAGGGTTTTATTAATTCACCCCTCCACTTT	CASSGQGFINSPLHF
TRBV9	NA	TRBJ2-5	NA	TGTGCCAGCAGCGTGGGGGGCCAAGAGACCCAGTACTTC	CASSVGGQETQYF
TRBV2	NA	TRBJ1-5	NA	TGTGCCAGCTCGTATACAGGGAACAATCAGCCCCAGCATTTT	CASSYTGNNQPQHF
TRBV7-3	TRBD1	TRBJ2-7	NA	TGTGCCAGCAGCACCCACCGGACAGGGTGGCCCCTCTCCTACGAGCAGTACTTC	CASSTHRTGWPLSYEQYF
TRBV18	NA	TRBJ2-3	NA	TGTGCCAGCTCACCATGGCAGGGGGGTGATGATACGCAGTATTTT	CASSPWQGGDDTQYF
TRBV2	TRBD2	TRBJ2-5	NA	TGTGCCAGCAGTGCGGGTCTAGCGGGAGCATGGAGGGAGACCCAGTACTTC	CASSAGLAGAWRETQYF
TRBV19	NA	TRBJ2-2	many	TGTGCCAGTAGTTGGCCCCCCCTCACAGGGTACACCGGGGAGCTGTTTTTT	CASSWPPLTGYTGELFF
TRBV4-2	TRBD1	TRBJ1-6	few	TGTGCCAGCAGCTCACCTCCGAGACAGGGTAATTCACCCCTCCACTTT	CASSSPPRQGNSPLHF
TRBV30	TRBD2	TRBJ2-5	once	TGTGCCTGGACAAACGGGGAGGGGGAGACCCAGTACTTC	CAWTNGEGETQYF
TRBV19	NA	TRBJ2-2	once	TGTGCCAGTAGTCAACAGGGCCGGGAGCTGTTTTTT	CASSQQGRELFF
TRBV6-5	NA	TRBJ1-3	NA	TGTGCCAGCAGGGGACAAAACACCATATATTTT	CASRGQNTIYF
TRBV28	NA	TRBJ2-7	NA	TGTGCCAGCAGTTTATACTCTTCCTACGAGCAGTACTTC	CASSLYSSYEQYF
TRBV20-1	TRBD2	TRBJ2-1	NA	TGCAGTGCTAGTTTGCTAGCGGGAGACCATGAGCAGTTCTTC	CSASLLAGDHEQFF
TRBV5-1	NA	TRBJ1-1	NA	TGCGCCAGCAGCTTACAGACACAGAACACTGAAGCTTTCTTT	CASSLQTQNTEAFF
TRBV10-3	NA	TRBJ1-5	NA	TGTGCCATCAGTGATCGGGGAGGTCAGCCCCAGCATTTT	CAISDRGGQPQHF
TRBV7-3	NA	TRBJ1-1	NA	TGTGCCAGCAGCTTAATGGGTTCAGGGAAGGGGCCTAGGACTGAAGCTTTCTTT	CASSLMGSGKGPRTEAFF
TRBV2	TRBD1	TRBJ1-2	NA	TGTGCCAGCAGTGCCCCGGGACAGGGCTTTGGGTACGGCTACACCTTC	CASSAPGQGFGYGYTF
TRBV9	NA	TRBJ2-2	NA	TGTGCCAGCAGCGTAGTTCTTTCCGGGGAGCTGTTTTTT	CASSVVLSGELFF
TRBV18	NA	TRBJ2-1	NA	TGTGCCAGCTCATCCCTAGACAATGAGCAGTTCTTC	CASSSLDNEQFF
TRBV19	TRBD1	TRBJ1-5	NA	TGTGCCAGTAGTCCGGGACAGACCCTTTTAGGCAATCAGCCCCAGCATTTT	CASSPGQTLLGNQPQHF
TRBV4-1	TRBD2	TRBJ2-6	NA	TGCGCCAGCAGCCAAGCCGACAGCGGGGGACCCTCTGGGGCCAACGTCCTGACTTTC	CASSQADSGGPSGANVLTF
TRBV24-1	TRBD1	TRBJ2-3	NA	TGTGCCACCAGTGCCGACAGGGGACTTGGAGATACGCAGTATTTT	CATSADRGLGDTQYF
TRBV3-1/TRBV3-2	NA	TRBJ2-7	few	TGTGCCAGCAGCCAAGAGCCAGCATCGCGGGTTCAAGCCGAGCAGTACTTC	CASSQEPASRVQAEQYF
TRBV3-1/TRBV3-2	TRBD1	TRBJ1-6	NA	TGTGCCAGCAGCCAAGCGGACAGGAATAATTCACCCCTCCACTTT	CASSQADRNNSPLHF
TRBV6-6	TRBD1	TRBJ1-1	few	TGTGCCAGCAGTTTAACAGGGGGGGGCACTGAAGCTTTCTTT	CASSLTGGGTEAFF
TRBV7-3	TRBD2	TRBJ2-5	once	TGTGCCAGCAGCTTCACCGGGACTAGGGGAGAGACCCAGTACTTC	CASSFTGTRGETQYF
TRBV9	TRBD2	TRBJ2-5	NA	TGTGCCAGCAGCGTGAGCGGGGTTCCGAGAGAGACCCAGTACTTC	CASSVSGVPRETQYF
TRBV5-1	NA	TRBJ2-6	NA	TGCGCCAGCAGTCTACCCGGGACTGCCAACGTCCTGACTTTC	CASSLPGTANVLTF
TRBV4-2	TRBD2	TRBJ2-1	once	TGTGCCAGCAGCAATGCCGGGACTAGCGTAGACAATGAGCAGTTCTTC	CASSNAGTSVDNEQFF
TRBV10-3	TRBD1	TRBJ2-1	NA	TGTGCCATCACCGGGACAGGGGTTAATGAGCAGTTCTTC	CAITGTGVNEQFF
TRBV12-5	NA	TRBJ2-3	NA	TGTGCTAGTGGTCGGACTGAGTTAAGCACAGATACGCAGTATTTT	CASGRTELSTDTQYF
TRBV6-2/TRBV6-3	NA	TRBJ2-5	NA	TGTGCCAGCAGCTCCCACTACTCCGGCCGGGAGACCCAGTACTTC	CASSSHYSGRETQYF